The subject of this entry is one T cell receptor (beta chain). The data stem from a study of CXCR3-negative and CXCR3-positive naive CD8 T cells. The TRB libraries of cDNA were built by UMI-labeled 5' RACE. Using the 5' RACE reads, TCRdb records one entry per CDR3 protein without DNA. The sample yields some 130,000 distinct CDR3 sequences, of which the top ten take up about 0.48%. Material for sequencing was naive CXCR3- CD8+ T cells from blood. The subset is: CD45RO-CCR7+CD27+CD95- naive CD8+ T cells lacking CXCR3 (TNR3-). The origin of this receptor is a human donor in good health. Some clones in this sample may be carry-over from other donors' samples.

The CDR3 protein is CASSWAGSSGELFF. The rearrangement joins TRBV28 to TRBJ2-2; TCRdb designates TRBD2, a call that cannot be tested without DNA. This CDR3 is built from 14 residues. Germline assignment: CDR1 MDHEN and CDR2 SYDVKM.